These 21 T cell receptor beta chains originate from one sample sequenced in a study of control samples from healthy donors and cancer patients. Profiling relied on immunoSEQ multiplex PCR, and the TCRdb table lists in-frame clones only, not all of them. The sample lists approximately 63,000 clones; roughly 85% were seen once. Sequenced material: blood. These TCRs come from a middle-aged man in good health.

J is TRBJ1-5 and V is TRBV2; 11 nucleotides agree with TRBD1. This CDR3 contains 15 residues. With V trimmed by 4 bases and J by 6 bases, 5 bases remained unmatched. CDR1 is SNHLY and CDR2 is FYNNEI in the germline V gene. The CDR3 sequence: CASSGDRGSIQPQHF. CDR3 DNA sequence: TGTGCCAGCAGTGGGGACAGGGGGAGTATTCAGCCCCAGCATTTT.

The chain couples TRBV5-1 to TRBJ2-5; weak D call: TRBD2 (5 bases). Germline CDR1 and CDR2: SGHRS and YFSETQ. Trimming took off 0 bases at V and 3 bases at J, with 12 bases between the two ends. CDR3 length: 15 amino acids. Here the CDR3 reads CASSLGLRDKETQYF. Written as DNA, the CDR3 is TGCGCCAGCAGCTTGGGTCTTCGGGATAAAGAGACCCAGTACTTC.

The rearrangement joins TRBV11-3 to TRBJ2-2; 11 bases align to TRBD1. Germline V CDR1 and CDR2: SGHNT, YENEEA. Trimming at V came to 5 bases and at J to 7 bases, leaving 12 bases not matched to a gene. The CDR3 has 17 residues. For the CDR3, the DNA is TGTGCCAGCAGCCCCGGTCCTGGACAGGGGGCGGTCGGGGAGCTGTTTTTT. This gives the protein CASSPGPGQGAVGELFF. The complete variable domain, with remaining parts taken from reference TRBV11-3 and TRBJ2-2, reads EAGVVQSPRYKIIEKKQPVAFWCNPISGHNTLYWYLQNLGQGPELLIRYENEEAVDDSQLPKDRFSAERLKGVDSTLKIQPAELGDSAVYLCASSPGPGQGAVGELFFGEGSRLTVL.

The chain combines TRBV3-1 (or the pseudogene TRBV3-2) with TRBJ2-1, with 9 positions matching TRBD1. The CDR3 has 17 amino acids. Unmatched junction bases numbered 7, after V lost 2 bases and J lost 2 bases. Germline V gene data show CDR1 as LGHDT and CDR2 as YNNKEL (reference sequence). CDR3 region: CASSQHVTGGAYNEQFF. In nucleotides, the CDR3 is TGTGCCAGCAGCCAACACGTTACAGGGGGCGCCTACAATGAGCAGTTCTTC.

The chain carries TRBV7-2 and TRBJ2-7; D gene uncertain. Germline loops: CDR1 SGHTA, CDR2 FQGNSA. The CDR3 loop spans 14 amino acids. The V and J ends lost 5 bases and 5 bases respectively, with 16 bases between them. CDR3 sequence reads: CASSLRPQGDEQYF. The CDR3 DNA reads TGTGCCAGCAGCCTCCGACCCCAAGGCGACGAGCAGTACTTC.

The CDR3 is CASSYKGHGNTEAFF. The CDR3 DNA reads as TGTGCCAGCAGTTACAAGGGACACGGAAACACTGAAGCTTTCTTT. The V and J genes are TRBV6-6 and TRBJ1-1, with D maybe TRBD1 (6 bases). Germline V gives CDR1 MNHNY, CDR2 SVGAGI (reference sequence). V lost 2 bases, J lost 2 bases, and 12 bases lay in between. The CDR3 contains 15 residues.

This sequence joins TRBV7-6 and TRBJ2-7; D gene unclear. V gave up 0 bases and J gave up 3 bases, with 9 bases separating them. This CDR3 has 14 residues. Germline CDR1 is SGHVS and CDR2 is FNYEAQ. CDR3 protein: CASSLASPDYEQYF. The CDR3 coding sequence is TGTGCCAGCAGCTTAGCGAGTCCAGACTACGAGCAGTACTTC.

The CDR3: CAISREGDTEAFF. The CDR3 DNA reads TGTGCCATCAGCAGGGAGGGGGACACTGAAGCTTTCTTT. The chain has TRBV10-3 and TRBJ1-1, with D tentatively TRBD1 (6 bases). The germline V gene has CDR1 ENHRY and CDR2 SYGVKD. V lost 6 bases and J lost 3, with 11 bases in between. This CDR3 is built from 13 residues.

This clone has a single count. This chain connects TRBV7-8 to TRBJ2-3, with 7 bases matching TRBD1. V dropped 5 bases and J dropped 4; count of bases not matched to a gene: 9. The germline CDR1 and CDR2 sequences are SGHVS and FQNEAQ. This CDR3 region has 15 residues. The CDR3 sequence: CASSVGGVVPDTQYF. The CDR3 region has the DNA TGTGCCAGCAGCGTAGGGGGCGTAGTGCCAGATACGCAGTATTTT. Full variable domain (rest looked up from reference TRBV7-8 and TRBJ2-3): GAGVSQSPRYKVAKRGQDVALRCDPISGHVSLFWYQQALGQGPEFLTYFQNEAQLDKSGLPSDRFFAERPEGSVSTLKIQRTQQEDSAVYLCASSVGGVVPDTQYFGPGTRLTVL.

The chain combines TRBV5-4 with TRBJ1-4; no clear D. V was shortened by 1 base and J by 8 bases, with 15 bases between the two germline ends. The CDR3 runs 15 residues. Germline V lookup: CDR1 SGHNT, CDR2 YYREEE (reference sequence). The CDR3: CASSLYLGSAEKLFF. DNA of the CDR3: TGTGCCAGCAGCTTGTATTTAGGGTCAGCCGAAAAACTGTTTTTT.

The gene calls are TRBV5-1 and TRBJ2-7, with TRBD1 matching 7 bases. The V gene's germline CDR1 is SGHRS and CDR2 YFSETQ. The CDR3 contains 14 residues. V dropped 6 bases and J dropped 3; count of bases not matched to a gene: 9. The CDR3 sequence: CASTSTGPIYEQYF. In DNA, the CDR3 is TGCGCCAGCACCTCGACAGGGCCTATCTACGAGCAGTACTTC.

DNA for the CDR3: TGTGCCAGCTCACCTCTTGGGACGTCGTCCACCGGGGAGCTGTTTTTT. Translating it yields CASSPLGTSSTGELFF. This chain links TRBV18 with TRBJ2-2; the D call may be TRBD1 or TRBD2 (5 bases each). The CDR3 length is 16 residues. The ends were cut back, 3 bases at V and 4 bases at J, with 15 bases in the middle. Germline values: CDR1 KGHSH, CDR2 LQKENI.

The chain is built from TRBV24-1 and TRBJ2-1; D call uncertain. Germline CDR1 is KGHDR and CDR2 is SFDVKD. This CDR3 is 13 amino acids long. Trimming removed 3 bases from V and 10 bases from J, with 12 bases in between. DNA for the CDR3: TGTGCCACCAGTGATCGACCGTTTTGGGAGCAGTTCTTC. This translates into CATSDRPFWEQFF.

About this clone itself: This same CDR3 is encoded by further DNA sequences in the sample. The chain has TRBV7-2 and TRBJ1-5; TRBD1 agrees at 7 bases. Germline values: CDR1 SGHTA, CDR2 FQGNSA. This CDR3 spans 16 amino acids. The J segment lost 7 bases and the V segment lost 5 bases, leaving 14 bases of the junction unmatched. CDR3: CASSLQPQGRGQPQHF. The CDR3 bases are TGTGCCAGCAGCCTGCAGCCACAGGGGCGGGGGCAGCCCCAGCATTTT.

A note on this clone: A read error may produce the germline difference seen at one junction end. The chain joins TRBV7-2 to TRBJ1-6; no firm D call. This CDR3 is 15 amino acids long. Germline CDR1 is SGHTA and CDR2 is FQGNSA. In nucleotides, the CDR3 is TGTGCCAGCACCTTAGTGGGTAGGATTAATTCACCCCTCCACTTT. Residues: CASTLVGRINSPLHF.

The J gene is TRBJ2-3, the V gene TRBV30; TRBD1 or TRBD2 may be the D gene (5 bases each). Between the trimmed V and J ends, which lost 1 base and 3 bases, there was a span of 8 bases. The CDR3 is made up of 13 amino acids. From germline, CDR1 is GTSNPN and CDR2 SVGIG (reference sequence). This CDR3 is CAWSGGSTDTQYF. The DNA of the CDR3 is TGTGCCTGGAGTGGGGGGTCAACAGATACGCAGTATTTT.

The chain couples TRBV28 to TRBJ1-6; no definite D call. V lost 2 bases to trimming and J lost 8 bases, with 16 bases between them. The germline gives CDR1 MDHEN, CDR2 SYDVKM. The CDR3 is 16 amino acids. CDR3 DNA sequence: TGTGCCAGCAGTTTAGAGCCAGCCCGTTCGGATTCACCCCTCCACTTT. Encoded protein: CASSLEPARSDSPLHF.

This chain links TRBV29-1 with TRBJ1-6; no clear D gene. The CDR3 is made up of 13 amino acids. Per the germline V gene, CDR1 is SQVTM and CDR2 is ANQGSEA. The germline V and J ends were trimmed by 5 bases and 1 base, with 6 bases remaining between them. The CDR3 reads CSVRYSYNSPLHF. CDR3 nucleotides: TGCAGCGTTAGGTATTCCTATAATTCACCCCTCCACTTT.

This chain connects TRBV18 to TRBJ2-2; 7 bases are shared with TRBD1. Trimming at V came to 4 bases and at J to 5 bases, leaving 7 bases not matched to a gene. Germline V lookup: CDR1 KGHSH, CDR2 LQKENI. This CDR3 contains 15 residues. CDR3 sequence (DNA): TGTGCCAGCTCACAACAGGGGATAACAACCGGGGAGCTGTTTTTT. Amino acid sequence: CASSQQGITTGELFF.

CDR3 bases: TGTGCCTGGAACCTTGGCAATCAGCCCCAGCATTTT. As protein: CAWNLGNQPQHF. The chain carries TRBV30 and TRBJ1-5; D is unclear. Germline V lookup: CDR1 GTSNPN, CDR2 SVGIG (reference sequence). This CDR3 has 12 amino acids. V dropped 4 bases and J dropped 2 bases, with 6 bases sitting between them.

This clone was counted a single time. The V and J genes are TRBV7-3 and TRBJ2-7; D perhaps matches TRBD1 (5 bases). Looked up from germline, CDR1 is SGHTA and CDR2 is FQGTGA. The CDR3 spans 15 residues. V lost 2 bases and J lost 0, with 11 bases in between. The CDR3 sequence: CASSLGQGYSYEQYF. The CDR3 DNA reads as TGTGCCAGCAGCTTAGGGCAGGGTTACTCCTACGAGCAGTACTTC. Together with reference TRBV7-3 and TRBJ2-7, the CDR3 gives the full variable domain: GAGVSQTPSNKVTEKGKYVELRCDPISGHTALYWYRQSLGQGPEFLIYFQGTGAADDSGLPNDRFFAVRPEGSVSTLKIQRTERGDSAVYLCASSLGQGYSYEQYFGPGTRLTVT.